These T cell receptor beta chains were read from a single sample in a study of monozygotic twins with inflammatory bowel disease. TCRdb re-called the 5' RACE reads; every CDR3 protein appears as one record, without DNA. In total, the table holds 350,000 to 550,000 distinct CDR3 sequences. Source material: blood. These receptors came from a human donor with ulcerative colitis or Crohn's disease, or a healthy co-twin of an affected twin (not recorded which). Both conserved end residues are part of each CDR3.

v_call: TRBV20-1
j_call: TRBJ2-1
cdr3_aa: CSARDERGPYNEQFF

v_call: TRBV5-1
j_call: TRBJ2-5
cdr3_aa: CASSRDTLEETQYF

v_call: TRBV5-1
j_call: TRBJ2-1
cdr3_aa: CASSPGDGTNNEQFF

v_call: TRBV27
j_call: TRBJ2-2
cdr3_aa: CASSLFPHASGGIDTGELFF

v_call: TRBV4-3
j_call: TRBJ1-1
cdr3_aa: CASSQFGAMNTEAFF

v_call: TRBV19
j_call: TRBJ1-1
cdr3_aa: CASTYREDTEAFF

v_call: TRBV12-3/TRBV12-4
j_call: TRBJ2-2
cdr3_aa: CASSLNRVVNTGELFF

v_call: TRBV5-1
j_call: TRBJ2-1
cdr3_aa: CASSFVTVSYNEQFF

v_call: TRBV7-6
j_call: TRBJ1-3
cdr3_aa: CASSLAPSSGNTIYF

v_call: TRBV5-6
j_call: TRBJ2-1
cdr3_aa: CASSVGVDSYNEQFF

v_call: TRBV6-5
j_call: TRBJ2-7
cdr3_aa: CASSYAETGVEQYF

v_call: TRBV3-1
j_call: TRBJ2-2
cdr3_aa: CASERGTSTGELFF

v_call: TRBV5-6
j_call: TRBJ1-2
cdr3_aa: CASSFRRTGLGGYTF

v_call: TRBV12-3/TRBV12-4
j_call: TRBJ2-7
cdr3_aa: CASSGALGGGPLSEQYF